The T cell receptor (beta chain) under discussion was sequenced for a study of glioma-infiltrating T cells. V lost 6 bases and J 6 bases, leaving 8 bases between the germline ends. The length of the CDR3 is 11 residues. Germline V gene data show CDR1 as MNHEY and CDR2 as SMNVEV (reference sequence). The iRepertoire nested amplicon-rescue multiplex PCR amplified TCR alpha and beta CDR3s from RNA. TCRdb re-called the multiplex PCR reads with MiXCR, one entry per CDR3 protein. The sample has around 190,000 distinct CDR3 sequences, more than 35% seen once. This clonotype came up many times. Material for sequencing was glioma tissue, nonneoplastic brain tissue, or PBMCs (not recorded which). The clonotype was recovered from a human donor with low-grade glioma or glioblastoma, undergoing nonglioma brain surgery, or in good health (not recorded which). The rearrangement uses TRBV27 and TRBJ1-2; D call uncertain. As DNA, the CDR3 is TGTGCCAGCAGCCCCGGTCATGGCTACACCTTC. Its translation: CASSPGHGYTF.